Listed here are 8 T cell receptor beta chains from one sample, sequenced in a study of CD4+ T cells in melanoma. Here immunoSEQ multiplex PCR was the method, and the copy in TCRdb shows in-frame clones only, minus some. The sample has about 110,000 clones, about nine tenths seen once; the top ten hold 3.3%. Sequencing was carried out using peripheral blood. The source is a human donor with melanoma.

The V and J genes are TRBV20-1 and TRBJ2-7; no reliable D call. Looked up from germline, CDR1 is DFQATT and CDR2 is SNEGSKA (reference sequence). The CDR3 is 11 residues long. The V end lost 3 bases, the J end lost 4 bases, and 7 bases lay between the germline ends. This CDR3 reads CSARRGYEQYF. CDR3 nucleotide sequence: TGCAGTGCTAGGCGTGGGTACGAGCAGTACTTC.

V is TRBV7-3 and J is TRBJ1-2, with 9 bases aligning to TRBD1. V lost 6 bases, J lost 7 bases, and 9 bases stayed unmatched. The germline CDR1 and CDR2 sequences are SGHTA and FQGTGA. The CDR3 length is 14 residues. CDR3 residues: CASSPGQGYGGYTF. CDR3 DNA sequence: TGTGCCAGCAGTCCAGGACAGGGGTACGGTGGCTACACCTTC.

CDR3 DNA: TGTGCCATCAGAGACGGAAAGTACCAAGAGACCCAGTACTTC. Its protein product is CAIRDGKYQETQYF. The genes are TRBV10-3 and TRBJ2-5; no reliable D call. This CDR3 has 14 amino acids. Trimming stripped 6 bases from V and 0 bases from J, with 11 bases between. Germline assignment: CDR1 ENHRY and CDR2 SYGVKD.

This clone has only one observation. The chain is built from TRBV4-3 and TRBJ1-2; D gene uncertain. CDR1 is LGHNA and CDR2 is YSLEER in the germline V gene. V lost 4 bases and J lost 5, with 11 bases in between. The CDR3 contains 13 residues. The CDR3 coding sequence is TGCGCCAGCAGCCTAGACCCGTCTTATGGCTACACCTTC. It translates to CASSLDPSYGYTF.

The chain joins TRBV7-9 to TRBJ1-3; D gene unclear. From germline, CDR1 is SEHNR and CDR2 FQNEAQ (reference sequence). This CDR3 region has 14 residues. V lost 6 bases and J lost 0, with 9 bases in between. The DNA of the CDR3 is TGTGCCAGCAGTCCGAGAGGCTCTGGAAACACCATATATTTT. The encoded protein is CASSPRGSGNTIYF. Full variable domain (rest looked up from reference TRBV7-9 and TRBJ1-3): DTGVSQNPRHKITKRGQNVTFRCDPISEHNRLYWYRQTLGQGPEFLTYFQNEAQLEKSRLLSDRFSAERPKGSFSTLEIQRTEQGDSAMYLCASSPRGSGNTIYFGEGSWLTVV.

The CDR3 protein is CASSLVLSTGELFF. Written as DNA, the CDR3 is TGTGCCAGCAGCTTAGTACTTTCCACCGGGGAGCTGTTTTTT. The V call is TRBV7-9, the J call TRBJ2-2; no definite D call. With 1 base removed from V and 4 bases from J, the gap between germline ends came to 7 bases. The CDR3 is 14 amino acids. CDR1 and CDR2 (germline): SEHNR, FQNEAQ (reference sequence).

The chain employs TRBV7-2 and TRBJ1-3, with 9 bases lining up with TRBD1. This CDR3 has 16 residues. V trimming: 5 bases; J trimming: 3 bases; junction bases outside the gene matches: 8. Germline CDR1 reads SGHTA; CDR2 reads FQGNSA. The CDR3 loop reads CASSITGTGLGNTIYF. CDR3 coding DNA: TGTGCCAGCAGCATAACCGGGACAGGGCTTGGAAACACCATATATTTT.

The chain is built from TRBV13 and TRBJ2-1, with D possibly matching TRBD2 (5 bases). Trimming removed 3 bases at V and 11 bases at J, with 8 bases between. CDR1 is PRHDT and CDR2 is FYEKMQ in the germline V gene (reference sequence). This CDR3 spans 11 amino acids. CDR3 in amino acids: CASSFSGKQFF. CDR3 DNA: TGTGCCAGCAGCTTTTCGGGAAAGCAGTTCTTC.